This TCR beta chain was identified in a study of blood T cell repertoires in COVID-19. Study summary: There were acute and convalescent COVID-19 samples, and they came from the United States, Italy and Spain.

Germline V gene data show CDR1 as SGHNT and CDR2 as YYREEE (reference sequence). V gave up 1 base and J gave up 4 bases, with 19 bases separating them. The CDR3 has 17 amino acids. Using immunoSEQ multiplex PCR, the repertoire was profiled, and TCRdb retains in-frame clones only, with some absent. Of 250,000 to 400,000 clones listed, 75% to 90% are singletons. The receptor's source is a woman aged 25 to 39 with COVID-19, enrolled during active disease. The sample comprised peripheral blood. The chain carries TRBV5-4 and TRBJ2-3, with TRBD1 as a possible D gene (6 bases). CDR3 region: CASSLYRGGGGADTQYF. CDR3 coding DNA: TGTGCCAGCAGCTTGTACAGAGGGGGTGGTGGCGCAGATACGCAGTATTTT.